This entry concerns a single T cell receptor (beta chain). The clone's antigen remains unknown. No much larger clone exists at a distance of one base, and base qualities are not known. Preparation of the library involved PCR. DNA from cultured CD4+ T cells was subjected to TCR sequencing with the Oncomine TCR Beta short-read assay at the Johns Hopkins FTIC core. The QIAamp micro DNA kit was used to extract genomic DNA from the cultured CD4+ T cells. The Oncomine TCR Beta libraries from cultured CD4+ T cells were pooled using unique dual indexes and then sequenced on an Illumina iSeq 100. Per the original workflow: Non-productive sequences were removed, and CDR3s that did not start with C, did not end with F or W, or were shorter than 7 amino acids were discarded. Antigen-specific clonotypes were identified with the MANAFEST web application by comparing peptide-stimulated wells with reference and other culture wells. For a clone to be called positive, the clone needed an FDR below 0.05, an odds ratio above 5, and a productive frequency above 0.1% in at least two of three replicate wells. Clonotypes that were significantly expanded in both SARS-CoV-2 spike wells and at least one common cold coronavirus spike condition were defined as cross-reactive. Similarity between CDR3 sequences was evaluated in R version 3.6.1 using Levenshtein distances (stringdist) and unrooted phylogenetic trees (ape). In TCRdb, the public reads were trimmed at Q25 with fastp and aligned with MiXCR, with productive beta chains retained. Entries are consolidated by CDR3 protein sequence, retaining the most common genes and DNA. TCRdb's processing, not the authors', yielded these V and J calls. For this sample there are 8,500 to 13,000 distinct CDR3 sequences; around 60% appear just once. 34% of the sample comes from the top ten.

This entry comes from a study of vaccination and CD4 T cells after COVID-19 (dated by TCRdb to 2022 to 2024). Context from the whole study: SARS-CoV-2 positivity had been established in the convalescent patients by nasal swab PCR, and mild disease was recorded in roughly ten of these patients and severe disease in one. The convalescent cohort included six males and four females, with two Hispanic individuals, seven Caucasians, two Asians and one multiracial person. Participants got two doses of the Pfizer-BioNTech BNT162b2 vaccine (n=8) or two doses of the Moderna mRNA-1273 vaccine (n=2). Post-COVID blood samples from convalescent patients were collected a median of approximately 100 days after diagnosis, with a range of roughly 35 to 161 days. The time from the second vaccine dose to post-vaccine blood sampling had a median of roughly 72 days and ranged from about 12 to 241 days. Culture stimuli were overlapping spike peptide pools from SARS-CoV-2 and from the common cold coronaviruses HCoV-NL63, HCoV-OC43 and HCoV-229E. Control cultures received a CEFX viral epitope pool as the positive control, an HIV-1 Nef peptide pool as the negative control, or no peptide. In around 9 COVID-19 convalescent patients and a handful of infection-naive healthy vaccine recipients, researchers compared the spike-specific CD4+ TCR repertoire from before mRNA vaccination with the repertoire from after. Study-wide conclusions, independent of this receptor: Nearly all vaccine-specific clones in convalescent patients (304 of 307) were mono-reactive for SARS-CoV-2 spike rather than cross-reactive with common cold coronaviruses. Relatively few convalescent patients were included in the study, and early timepoints after natural infection were not analyzed. The median number of SARS-CoV-2-reactive clonotypes rose from around 22 after infection to some 40 after vaccination, but the change was not significant. Among convalescent patients, a median around 83% of the SARS-CoV-2-reactive clones seen after vaccination appeared only after vaccination, which suggests priming specific to the vaccine.

The treatment or condition tag for this specimen amounts to: approximately 11-day PBMC culture with coronavirus spike peptide pools or control peptides (ViraFEST assay). The ViraFEST assay was used in the study, in which antigen-specific T cells were expanded with peptide pools and expanded clonotypes were subsequently identified by TCR sequencing. The convalescent patients' positive SARS-CoV-2 PCR tests fell between March and December 2020, which was before the Alpha, Beta and Delta variants emerged in the United States. PBMCs were cultured at a few million per well in IMDM supplemented with roughly 5% human AB serum and about 10 IU/ml IL-2, with about 11 ug/ml peptide pools added. On days 3 and 7, half of the culture medium was replaced with fresh IL-2-containing medium. Once the cells had been in culture for ten to eleven days, the EasySep CD4+ T cell isolation kit was used to isolate CD4+ T cells by negative selection. Ficoll-Paque Plus gradient centrifugation was used to isolate PBMCs from whole blood, and the isolated PBMCs were then either used fresh or cryopreserved at -140C. Culture conditions were generally each tested in triplicate wells.

V gives up 0 bases and J gives up 0 bases, and the segment between their germline ends measures 4 bases. From the cysteine through the phenylalanine, the CDR3 covers 14 amino acids. CDR3 DNA is the only sequence kept; it has 42 bases, read in frame from the first base. Sequences SGHRS (CDR1) and YFSETQ (CDR2) are obtained from the germline V gene. Source material: CD4+ T cells from blood, cultured in vitro. The receptor was derived from a human donor who had recovered from COVID-19. The sequence joins TRBV5-1 to TRBJ1-5; the D gene cannot be resolved reliably. Read as DNA, the sequence is TGCGCCAGCAGCTTGGGCCTTAGCAATCAGCCCCAGCATTTT. The encoded protein is CASSLGLSNQPQHF.